These T cell receptor beta chains were read from a single sample in a study of T cell repertoires in cytomegalovirus infection. TCRdb called the reads again in MiXCR, with one record for every CDR3 protein. Among 550,000 to 700,000 distinct CDR3 sequences listed, under 45% were seen once. Their cognate antigens are unknown. Here the sequenced sample was cultured PBMCs, taken from culture after CMV antigen stimulation. These receptors were collected from a human donor in good health (CMV status not recorded). Some clones in this sample may be carry-over from other donors' samples. The CDR3 runs from the conserved cysteine through the conserved F or W. D genes are given only for firm matches. Expanded clones are given a class, and other clones once, few, many or no size at all.

j_call d_call clone_size v_call cdr3_nt cdr3_aa
TRBJ2-3 TRBD2 . TRBV7-6 TGTGCCAGCAGTGTCGTAACGGGAGGGCTGACAGATACGCAGTATTTT CASSVVTGGLTDTQYF
TRBJ2-5 . . TRBV7-7 TGTGCCAGCAGCTTAGACTCATCCGCAGCCACCCAGTACTTC CASSLDSSAATQYF
TRBJ1-6 TRBD1 . TRBV6-6 TGTGCCAGCAGTTACCTAAGACAGGGTGTTTCACCCCTCCACTTT CASSYLRQGVSPLHF
TRBJ2-1 . . TRBV20-1 TGCAGTCGACGGCAGGCTGGGGGTGAGCAGTTCTTC CSRRQAGGEQFF
TRBJ2-1 . . TRBV5-5 TGTGCCAGCAGCTTGGAACTAGCGAGGGGGCCTGGTGAGCAGTTCTTC CASSLELARGPGEQFF
TRBJ2-3 . . TRBV4-3 TGCGCCAGCAGCCGGACTACCCTGTGGGGGACGCAGTATTTT CASSRTTLWGTQYF
TRBJ1-5 . few TRBV7-2 TGTGCCAGCAGCCCCCGGTTGGGATATAGCAATCAGCCCCAGCATTTT CASSPRLGYSNQPQHF
TRBJ1-2 TRBD1 . TRBV2 TGTGCCAGCAGGCAGATTTTAACCCCCGGGACAGTCTATGGCTACACCTTC CASRQILTPGTVYGYTF
TRBJ2-5 TRBD2 . TRBV6-1 TGTGCCAGCAGTGAAAGTTGGACTAGCGGGGGGGCGCTAGAGACCCAGTACTTC CASSESWTSGGALETQYF
TRBJ1-1 . . TRBV3-1 TGTGCCAGCAGCACTACCCTACAGGGAAACACTGAAGCTTTCTTT CASSTTLQGNTEAFF
TRBJ2-1 . few TRBV5-1 TGCGCCAGCAGCTTGGGATTCGACTACAATGAGCAGTTCTTC CASSLGFDYNEQFF
TRBJ2-7 . . TRBV7-2 TGTGCCAGCAGCTTTTCGGTGACTCATCCGTACTTC CASSFSVTHPYF
TRBJ2-7 . . TRBV7-2 TGTGCCAGCAGCTTCTACAACGAGCAGTACTTC CASSFYNEQYF
TRBJ1-1 . . TRBV20-1 TGCAGTGCTAGGGAAGGGGTTGACGCTGAAGCTTTCTTT CSAREGVDAEAFF
TRBJ2-5 TRBD2 . TRBV6-2/TRBV6-3 TGTGCCAGCAGGCCGCCGACTAGCCGGAAAGAGACCCAGTACTTC CASRPPTSRKETQYF
TRBJ1-4 . . TRBV15 TGTGCCACCAGCAGATTAAAGCAAGGGGATAATGAAAAACTGTTTTTT CATSRLKQGDNEKLFF
TRBJ2-3 . . TRBV20-1 TGCAGTGCTAGAGTACAGGGATCAAGGGATACGCAGTATTTT CSARVQGSRDTQYF
TRBJ2-3 TRBD1 . TRBV4-1 TGCGCCAGCAGCCGAGGAGGACAGGGCAAGATTCCAGATACGCAGTATTTT CASSRGGQGKIPDTQYF
TRBJ1-1 . . TRBV7-2 TGTGCCAGCAGTATTGGGCTCTCGTACTCTGAAGCTTTCTTT CASSIGLSYSEAFF
TRBJ2-2 TRBD1 once TRBV3-1 TGTGCCAGCAGCCGCCGGACAGGGACATCCACCGGGGAGCTGTTTTTT CASSRRTGTSTGELFF
TRBJ1-5 . . TRBV12-3/TRBV12-4 TGTGCCAGCAGTTCCCTCGAAAGGGGCAATCAGCCCCAGCATTTT CASSSLERGNQPQHF
TRBJ2-1 . . TRBV7-9 TGTGCCAGCAGCTTCGGTGGGCGCGGGAACAATGAGCAGTTCTTC CASSFGGRGNNEQFF
TRBJ1-4 TRBD1 . TRBV4-2 TGTGCCAGCAGCCAAGAGGACAGGGATGAAAAACTGTTTTTT CASSQEDRDEKLFF
TRBJ2-6 . . TRBV6-1 TGTGCCAGCAGTGAATTGAAGGGGCAAGCGGGGGCCAACGTCCTGACTTTC CASSELKGQAGANVLTF
TRBJ1-3 . . TRBV6-6 TGTGCCAGCAGTTACGTCTCAGGTTCTGGAAACACCATATATTTT CASSYVSGSGNTIYF
TRBJ2-7 . . TRBV6-1 TGTGCCAGCAGTGAATTTTCCTACGAGCAGTACTTC CASSEFSYEQYF
TRBJ2-3 . . TRBV5-1 TGCGCCAGCAGCACGGGGACGTTGGGGACGGATACGCAGTATTTT CASSTGTLGTDTQYF
TRBJ2-2 . few TRBV7-6 TGTGCCAGCAGCGGGGACTTCACCGGGGAGCTGTTTTTT CASSGDFTGELFF
TRBJ2-1 . . TRBV6-2/TRBV6-3 TGTGCCAGCAGTTACTCGGAGGGCCGGGCCTCCTACAATGAGCAGTTCTTC CASSYSEGRASYNEQFF
TRBJ1-1 . few TRBV2 TGTGCCAGCAGGCCCAACACTGAAGCTTTCTTT CASRPNTEAFF
TRBJ2-1 TRBD2 . TRBV19 TGTGCCAGTAGTCCTCGGACTAGCGTTGGCAATGAGCAGTTCTTC CASSPRTSVGNEQFF
TRBJ1-2 . . TRBV29-1 TGCAGCGTGTCCCTCGGGGCGAGAGACTATGGCTACACCTTC CSVSLGARDYGYTF
TRBJ1-2 . . TRBV6-5 TGTGCCAGCAGTTCGGGGGAAGGAGGCTACACCTTC CASSSGEGGYTF
TRBJ2-5 TRBD2 few TRBV12-3/TRBV12-4 TGTGCCAGCACCTGGACTAGCGGGAGCTCGGCAGAGACCCAGTACTTC CASTWTSGSSAETQYF
TRBJ1-5 TRBD1 few TRBV6-6 TGTGCCAGCAGTACTCGACAGGGAGGGCCTAATCAGCCCCAGCATTTT CASSTRQGGPNQPQHF
TRBJ2-3 . . TRBV20-1 TGCAGTGCTGCAGGAGGGGGAAACACAGATACGCAGTATTTT CSAAGGGNTDTQYF
TRBJ1-4 . . TRBV7-2 TGTGCCAGCGGCTTAGCCGGACGGGGTACTAATGAAAAACTGTTTTTT CASGLAGRGTNEKLFF
TRBJ1-6 . . TRBV20-1 TGCAGTGCTAGAAAATCAGAGCCCGGGCGTTCACCCCTCCACTTT CSARKSEPGRSPLHF
TRBJ1-2 TRBD1 . TRBV7-2 TGTGCCAGCAGCGGGGACAGAAACTATGGCTACACCTTC CASSGDRNYGYTF